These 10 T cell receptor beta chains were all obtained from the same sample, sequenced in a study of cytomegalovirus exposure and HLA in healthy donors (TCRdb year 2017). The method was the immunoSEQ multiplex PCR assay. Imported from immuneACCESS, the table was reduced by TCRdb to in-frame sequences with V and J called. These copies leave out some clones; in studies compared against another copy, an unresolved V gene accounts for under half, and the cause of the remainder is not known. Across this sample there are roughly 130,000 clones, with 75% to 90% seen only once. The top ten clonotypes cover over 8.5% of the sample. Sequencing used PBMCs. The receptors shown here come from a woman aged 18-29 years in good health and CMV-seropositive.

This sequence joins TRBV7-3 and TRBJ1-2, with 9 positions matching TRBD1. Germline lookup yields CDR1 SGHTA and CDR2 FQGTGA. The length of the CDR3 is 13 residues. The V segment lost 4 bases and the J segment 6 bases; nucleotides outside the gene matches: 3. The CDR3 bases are TGTGCCAGCAGCTCGGGACAGGGCAATGGCTACACCTTC. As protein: CASSSGQGNGYTF.

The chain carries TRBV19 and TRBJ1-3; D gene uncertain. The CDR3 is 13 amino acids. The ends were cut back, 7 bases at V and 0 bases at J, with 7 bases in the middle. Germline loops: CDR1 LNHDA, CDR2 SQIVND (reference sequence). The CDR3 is CASTAISGNTIYF. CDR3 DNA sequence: TGTGCCAGTACTGCGATCTCTGGAAACACCATATATTTT.

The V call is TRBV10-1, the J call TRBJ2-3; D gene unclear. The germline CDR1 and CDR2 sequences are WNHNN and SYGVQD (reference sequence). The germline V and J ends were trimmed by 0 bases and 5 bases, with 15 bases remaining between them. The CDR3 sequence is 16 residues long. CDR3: CASSESGRATGDTQYF. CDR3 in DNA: TGCGCCAGCAGTGAGTCTGGCCGAGCTACGGGAGATACGCAGTATTTT.

DNA for the CDR3: TGCGCCAGCAGCCCCAAGGGACTAGCGGGGAACACAGATACGCAGTATTTT. As protein: CASSPKGLAGNTDTQYF. The J gene is TRBJ2-3, the V gene TRBV4-1, with TRBD2 matching 13 bases. The CDR3 is 17 amino acids. V shed 4 bases, J shed 2 bases, and the junction held 6 bases outside the gene matches. Per the germline V gene, CDR1 is MGHRA and CDR2 is YSYEKL.

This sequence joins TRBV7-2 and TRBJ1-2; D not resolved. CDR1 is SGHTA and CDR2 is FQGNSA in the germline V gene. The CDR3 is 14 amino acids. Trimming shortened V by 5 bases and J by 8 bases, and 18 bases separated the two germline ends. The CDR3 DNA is TGTGCCAGCAGCCCTAGCCCGGTTCTCGGGGGCTACACCTTC. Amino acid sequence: CASSPSPVLGGYTF.

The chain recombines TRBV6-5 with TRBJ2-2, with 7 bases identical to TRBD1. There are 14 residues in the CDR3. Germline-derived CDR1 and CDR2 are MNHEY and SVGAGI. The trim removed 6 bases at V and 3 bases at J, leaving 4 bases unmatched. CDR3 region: CASRGQIDTGELFF. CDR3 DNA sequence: TGTGCCAGCAGGGGACAGATAGACACCGGGGAGCTGTTTTTT.

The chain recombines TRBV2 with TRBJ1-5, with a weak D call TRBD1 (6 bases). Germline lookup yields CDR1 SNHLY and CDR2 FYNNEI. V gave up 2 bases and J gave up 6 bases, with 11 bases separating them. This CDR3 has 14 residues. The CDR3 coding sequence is TGTGCCAGCAGTGAACGGCAGGGGACTCAGCCCCAGCATTTT. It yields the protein CASSERQGTQPQHF.

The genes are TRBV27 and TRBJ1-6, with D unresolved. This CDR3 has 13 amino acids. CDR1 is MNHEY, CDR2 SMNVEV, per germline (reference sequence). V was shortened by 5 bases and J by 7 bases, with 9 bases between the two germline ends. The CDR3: CASSGGPNSPLHF. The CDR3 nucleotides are TGTGCCAGCAGTGGAGGGCCGAATTCACCCCTCCACTTT.

Here the CDR3 DNA reads TGTGCCAGTAGTCCAGGGTCAGGCTACGAGCAGTACTTC. Translating it yields CASSPGSGYEQYF. V is TRBV19 and J is TRBJ2-7; the D gene is possibly TRBD1 (5 bases). CDR1 is LNHDA and CDR2 is SQIVND in the germline V gene (reference sequence). This CDR3 has 13 amino acids. The germline V and J ends were trimmed by 5 bases and 3 bases, with 11 bases remaining between them.

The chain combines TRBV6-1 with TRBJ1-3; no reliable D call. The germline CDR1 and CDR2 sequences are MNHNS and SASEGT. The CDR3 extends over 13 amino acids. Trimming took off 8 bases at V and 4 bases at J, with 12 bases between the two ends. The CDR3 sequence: CASREASGNTIYF. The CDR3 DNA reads TGTGCCAGCCGGGAGGCTTCGGGAAACACCATATATTTT.